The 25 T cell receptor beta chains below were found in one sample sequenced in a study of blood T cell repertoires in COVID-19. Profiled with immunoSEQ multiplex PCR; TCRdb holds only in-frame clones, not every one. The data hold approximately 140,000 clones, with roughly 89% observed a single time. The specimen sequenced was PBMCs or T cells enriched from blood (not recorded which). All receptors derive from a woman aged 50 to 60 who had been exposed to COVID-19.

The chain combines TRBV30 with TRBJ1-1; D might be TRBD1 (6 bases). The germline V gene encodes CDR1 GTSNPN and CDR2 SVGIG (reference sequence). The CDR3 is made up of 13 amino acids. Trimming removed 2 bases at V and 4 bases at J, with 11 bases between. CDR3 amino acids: CAWSRGISTEAFF. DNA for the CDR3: TGTGCCTGGAGTAGGGGGATTTCCACTGAAGCTTTCTTT.

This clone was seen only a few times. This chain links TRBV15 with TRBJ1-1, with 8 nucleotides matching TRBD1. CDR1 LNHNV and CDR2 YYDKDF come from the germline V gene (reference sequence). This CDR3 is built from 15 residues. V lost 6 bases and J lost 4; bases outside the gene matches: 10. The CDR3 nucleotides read TGTGCCACCAGTAAAGTAAGAACAGGGGGCACTGAAGCTTTCTTT. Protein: CATSKVRTGGTEAFF. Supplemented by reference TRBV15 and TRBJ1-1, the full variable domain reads DAMVIQNPRYQVTQFGKPVTLSCSQTLNHNVMYWYQQKSSQAPKLLFHYYDKDFNNEADTPDNFQSRRPNTSFCFLDIRSPGLGDTAMYLCATSKVRTGGTEAFFGQGTRLTVV.

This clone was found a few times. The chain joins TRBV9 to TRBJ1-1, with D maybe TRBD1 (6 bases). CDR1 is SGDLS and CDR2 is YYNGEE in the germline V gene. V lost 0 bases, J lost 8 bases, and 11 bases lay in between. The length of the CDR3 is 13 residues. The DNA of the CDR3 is TGTGCCAGCAGCGTAGTAGGGCAGGGGGAAGCTTTCTTT. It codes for CASSVVGQGEAFF.

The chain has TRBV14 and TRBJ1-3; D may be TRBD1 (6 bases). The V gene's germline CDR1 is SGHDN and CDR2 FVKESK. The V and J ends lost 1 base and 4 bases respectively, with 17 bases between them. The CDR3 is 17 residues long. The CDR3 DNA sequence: TGTGCCAGCAGCCAAGGACCTGTACAGGGTTTCGGAAACACCATATATTTT. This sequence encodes CASSQGPVQGFGNTIYF.

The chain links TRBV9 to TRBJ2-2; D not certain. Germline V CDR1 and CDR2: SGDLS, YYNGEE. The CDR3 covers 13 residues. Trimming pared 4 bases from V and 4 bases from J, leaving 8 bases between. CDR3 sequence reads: CASSKTPTGELFF. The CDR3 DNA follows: TGTGCCAGCAGCAAGACTCCCACCGGGGAGCTGTTTTTT.

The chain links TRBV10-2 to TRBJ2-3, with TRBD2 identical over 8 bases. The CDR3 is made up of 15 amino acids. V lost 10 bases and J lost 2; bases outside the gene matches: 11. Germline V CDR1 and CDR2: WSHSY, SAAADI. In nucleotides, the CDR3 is TGCGCCACACAAACCGGGACTAGGGCCACAGATACGCAGTATTTT. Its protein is CATQTGTRATDTQYF.

The CDR3 sequence is CASSGDTPEAFF. The CDR3 region has the DNA TGTGCCAGCAGTGGGGACACCCCTGAAGCTTTCTTT. The chain employs TRBV2 and TRBJ1-1; weak D call: TRBD1 (6 bases). The germline V gene has CDR1 SNHLY and CDR2 FYNNEI. The CDR3 contains 12 residues. V gave up 4 bases and J gave up 6 bases, with 9 bases separating them.

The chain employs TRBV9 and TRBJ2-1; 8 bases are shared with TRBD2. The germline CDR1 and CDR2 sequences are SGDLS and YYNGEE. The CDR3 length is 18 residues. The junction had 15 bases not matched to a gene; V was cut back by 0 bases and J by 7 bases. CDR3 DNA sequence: TGTGCCAGCAGCGTAGCCAGCGGGAGATCCAATGGTGCGAATGAGCAGTTCTTC. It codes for CASSVASGRSNGANEQFF. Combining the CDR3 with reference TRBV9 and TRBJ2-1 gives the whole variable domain DSGVTQTPKHLITATGQRVTLRCSPRSGDLSVYWYQQSLDQGLQFLIQYYNGEERAKGNILERFSAQQFPDLHSELNLSSLELGDSALYFCASSVASGRSNGANEQFFGPGTRLTVL.

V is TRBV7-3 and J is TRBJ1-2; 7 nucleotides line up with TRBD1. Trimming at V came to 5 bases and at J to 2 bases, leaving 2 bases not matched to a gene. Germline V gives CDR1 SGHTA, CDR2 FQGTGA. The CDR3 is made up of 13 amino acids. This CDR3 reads CASSPDRNYGYTF. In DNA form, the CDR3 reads TGTGCCAGCAGCCCGGACAGGAACTATGGCTACACCTTC.

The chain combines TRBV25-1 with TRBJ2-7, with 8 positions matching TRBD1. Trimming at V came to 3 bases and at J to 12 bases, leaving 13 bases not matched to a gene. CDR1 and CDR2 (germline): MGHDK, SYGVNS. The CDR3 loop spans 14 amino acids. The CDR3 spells CASSDWGQAAPRYF. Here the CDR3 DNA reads TGTGCCAGCAGTGATTGGGGACAGGCAGCCCCTCGGTACTTC.

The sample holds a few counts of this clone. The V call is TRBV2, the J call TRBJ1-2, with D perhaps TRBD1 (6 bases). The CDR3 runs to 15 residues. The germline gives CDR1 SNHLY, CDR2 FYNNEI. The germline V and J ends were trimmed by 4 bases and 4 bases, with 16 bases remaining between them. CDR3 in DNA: TGTGCCAGCAGTGCCGTCTCTCCAGGGGCCTATGGCTACACCTTC. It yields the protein CASSAVSPGAYGYTF.

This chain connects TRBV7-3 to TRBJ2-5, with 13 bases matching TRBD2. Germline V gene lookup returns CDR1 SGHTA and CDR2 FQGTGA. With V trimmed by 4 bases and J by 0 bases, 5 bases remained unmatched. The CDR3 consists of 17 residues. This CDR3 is CASSSGLAGAYQETQYF. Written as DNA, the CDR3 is TGTGCCAGCAGCTCCGGACTAGCGGGGGCGTACCAAGAGACCCAGTACTTC. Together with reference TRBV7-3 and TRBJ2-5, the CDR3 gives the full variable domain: GAGVSQTPSNKVTEKGKYVELRCDPISGHTALYWYRQSLGQGPEFLIYFQGTGAADDSGLPNDRFFAVRPEGSVSTLKIQRTERGDSAVYLCASSSGLAGAYQETQYFGPGTRLLVL.

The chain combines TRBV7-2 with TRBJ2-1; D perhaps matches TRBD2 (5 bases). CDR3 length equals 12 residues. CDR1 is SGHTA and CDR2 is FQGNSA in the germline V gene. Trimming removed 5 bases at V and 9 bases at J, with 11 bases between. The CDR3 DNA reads TGTGCCAGCAGCCCCGGGGATCGTGAGCAGTTCTTC. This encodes CASSPGDREQFF.

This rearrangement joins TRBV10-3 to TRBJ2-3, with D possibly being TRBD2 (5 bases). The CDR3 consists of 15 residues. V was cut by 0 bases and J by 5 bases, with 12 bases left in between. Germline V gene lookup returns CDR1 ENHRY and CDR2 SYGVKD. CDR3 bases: TGTGCCATCAGTGAGTCGAGGGAGTGGGTAGATACGCAGTATTTT. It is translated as CAISESREWVDTQYF.

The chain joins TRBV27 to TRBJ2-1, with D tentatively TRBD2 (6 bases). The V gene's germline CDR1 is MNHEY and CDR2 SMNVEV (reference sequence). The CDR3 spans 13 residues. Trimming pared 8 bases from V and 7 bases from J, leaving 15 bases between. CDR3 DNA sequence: TGTGCCAGCGGGGCGGGGAGTAGAAATGAGCAGTTCTTC. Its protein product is CASGAGSRNEQFF.

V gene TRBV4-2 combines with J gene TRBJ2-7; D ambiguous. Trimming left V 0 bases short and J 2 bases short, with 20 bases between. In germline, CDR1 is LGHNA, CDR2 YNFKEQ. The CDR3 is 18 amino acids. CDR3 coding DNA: TGTGCCAGCAGCCAAGATCCTTCTCAAATGCTAACCGCCTACGAGCAGTACTTC. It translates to CASSQDPSQMLTAYEQYF.

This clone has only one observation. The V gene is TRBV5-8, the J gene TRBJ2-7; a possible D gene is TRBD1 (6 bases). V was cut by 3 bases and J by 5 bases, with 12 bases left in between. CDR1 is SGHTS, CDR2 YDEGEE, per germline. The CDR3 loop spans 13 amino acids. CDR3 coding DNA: TGTGCCAGCAGCTATGACAGGTCCGACGAGCAGTACTTC. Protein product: CASSYDRSDEQYF.

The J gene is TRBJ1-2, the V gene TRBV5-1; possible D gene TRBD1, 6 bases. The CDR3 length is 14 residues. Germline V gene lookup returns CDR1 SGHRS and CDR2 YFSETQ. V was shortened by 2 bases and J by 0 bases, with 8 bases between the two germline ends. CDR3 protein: CASSLDRPNYGYTF. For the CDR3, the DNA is TGCGCCAGCAGCTTAGACAGGCCTAACTATGGCTACACCTTC. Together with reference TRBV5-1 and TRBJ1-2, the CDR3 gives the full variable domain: KAGVTQTPRYLIKTRGQQVTLSCSPISGHRSVSWYQQTPGQGLQFLFEYFSETQRNKGNFPGRFSGRQFSNSRSEMNVSTLELGDSALYLCASSLDRPNYGYTFGSGTRLTVV.

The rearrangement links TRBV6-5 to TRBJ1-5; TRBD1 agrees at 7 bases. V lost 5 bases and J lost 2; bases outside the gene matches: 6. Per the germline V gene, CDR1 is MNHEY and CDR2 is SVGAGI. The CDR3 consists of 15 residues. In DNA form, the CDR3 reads TGTGCCAGCAGTAGACAGGGATTGGGCAATCAGCCCCAGCATTTT. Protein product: CASSRQGLGNQPQHF.

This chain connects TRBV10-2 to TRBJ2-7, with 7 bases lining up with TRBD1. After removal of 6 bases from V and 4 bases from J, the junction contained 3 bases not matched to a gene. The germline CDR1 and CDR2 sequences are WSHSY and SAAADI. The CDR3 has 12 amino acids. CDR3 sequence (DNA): TGCGCCAGCAGCAACAGGGGTTACGAGCAGTACTTC. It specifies CASSNRGYEQYF.

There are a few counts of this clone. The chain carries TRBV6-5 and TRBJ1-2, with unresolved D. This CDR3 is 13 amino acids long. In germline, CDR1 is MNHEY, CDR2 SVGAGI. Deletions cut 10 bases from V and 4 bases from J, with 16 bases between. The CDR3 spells CAITPGVGYGYTF. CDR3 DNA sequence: TGTGCCATCACACCGGGTGTCGGCTATGGCTACACCTTC.

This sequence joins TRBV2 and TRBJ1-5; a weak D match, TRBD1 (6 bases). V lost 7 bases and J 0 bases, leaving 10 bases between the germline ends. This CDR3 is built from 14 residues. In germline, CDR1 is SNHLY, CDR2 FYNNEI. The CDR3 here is CASKGDYSNQPQHF. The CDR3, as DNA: TGTGCCAGCAAGGGGGATTATAGCAATCAGCCCCAGCATTTT.

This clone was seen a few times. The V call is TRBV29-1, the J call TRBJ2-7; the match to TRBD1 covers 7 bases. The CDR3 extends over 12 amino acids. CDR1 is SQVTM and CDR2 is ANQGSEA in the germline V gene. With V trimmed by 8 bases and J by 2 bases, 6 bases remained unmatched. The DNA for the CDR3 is TGCAGCTTCCGGGACAGCACCTACGAGCAGTACTTC. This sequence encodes CSFRDSTYEQYF.

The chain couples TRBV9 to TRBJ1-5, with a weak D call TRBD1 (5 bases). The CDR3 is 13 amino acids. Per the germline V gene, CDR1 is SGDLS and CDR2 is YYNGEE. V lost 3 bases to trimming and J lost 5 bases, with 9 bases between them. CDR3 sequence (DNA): TGTGCCAGCAGCGGGGCGGGGGATCAGCCCCAGCATTTT. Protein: CASSGAGDQPQHF. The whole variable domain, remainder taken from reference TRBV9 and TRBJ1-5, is DSGVTQTPKHLITATGQRVTLRCSPRSGDLSVYWYQQSLDQGLQFLIQYYNGEERAKGNILERFSAQQFPDLHSELNLSSLELGDSALYFCASSGAGDQPQHFGDGTRLSIL.

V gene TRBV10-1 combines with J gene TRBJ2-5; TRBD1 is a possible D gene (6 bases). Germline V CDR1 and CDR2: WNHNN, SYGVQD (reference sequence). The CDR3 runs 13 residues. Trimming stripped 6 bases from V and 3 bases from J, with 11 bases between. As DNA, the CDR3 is TGCGCCAGCAGCCGGGACACAAAAGAGACCCAGTACTTC. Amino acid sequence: CASSRDTKETQYF.